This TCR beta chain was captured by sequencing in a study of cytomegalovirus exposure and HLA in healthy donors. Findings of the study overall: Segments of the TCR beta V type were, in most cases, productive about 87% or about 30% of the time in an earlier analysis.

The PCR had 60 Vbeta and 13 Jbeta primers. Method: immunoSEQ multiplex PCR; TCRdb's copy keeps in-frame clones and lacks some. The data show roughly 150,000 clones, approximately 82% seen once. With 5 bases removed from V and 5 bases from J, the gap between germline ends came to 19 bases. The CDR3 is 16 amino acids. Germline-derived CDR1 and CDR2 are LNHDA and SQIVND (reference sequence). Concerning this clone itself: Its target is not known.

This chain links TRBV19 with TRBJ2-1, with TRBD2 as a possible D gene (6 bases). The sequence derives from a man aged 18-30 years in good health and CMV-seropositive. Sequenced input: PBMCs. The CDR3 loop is CASSLRESYANNEQFF. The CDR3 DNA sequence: TGTGCCAGTAGTTTACGGGAGTCGTATGCTAACAATGAGCAGTTCTTC.